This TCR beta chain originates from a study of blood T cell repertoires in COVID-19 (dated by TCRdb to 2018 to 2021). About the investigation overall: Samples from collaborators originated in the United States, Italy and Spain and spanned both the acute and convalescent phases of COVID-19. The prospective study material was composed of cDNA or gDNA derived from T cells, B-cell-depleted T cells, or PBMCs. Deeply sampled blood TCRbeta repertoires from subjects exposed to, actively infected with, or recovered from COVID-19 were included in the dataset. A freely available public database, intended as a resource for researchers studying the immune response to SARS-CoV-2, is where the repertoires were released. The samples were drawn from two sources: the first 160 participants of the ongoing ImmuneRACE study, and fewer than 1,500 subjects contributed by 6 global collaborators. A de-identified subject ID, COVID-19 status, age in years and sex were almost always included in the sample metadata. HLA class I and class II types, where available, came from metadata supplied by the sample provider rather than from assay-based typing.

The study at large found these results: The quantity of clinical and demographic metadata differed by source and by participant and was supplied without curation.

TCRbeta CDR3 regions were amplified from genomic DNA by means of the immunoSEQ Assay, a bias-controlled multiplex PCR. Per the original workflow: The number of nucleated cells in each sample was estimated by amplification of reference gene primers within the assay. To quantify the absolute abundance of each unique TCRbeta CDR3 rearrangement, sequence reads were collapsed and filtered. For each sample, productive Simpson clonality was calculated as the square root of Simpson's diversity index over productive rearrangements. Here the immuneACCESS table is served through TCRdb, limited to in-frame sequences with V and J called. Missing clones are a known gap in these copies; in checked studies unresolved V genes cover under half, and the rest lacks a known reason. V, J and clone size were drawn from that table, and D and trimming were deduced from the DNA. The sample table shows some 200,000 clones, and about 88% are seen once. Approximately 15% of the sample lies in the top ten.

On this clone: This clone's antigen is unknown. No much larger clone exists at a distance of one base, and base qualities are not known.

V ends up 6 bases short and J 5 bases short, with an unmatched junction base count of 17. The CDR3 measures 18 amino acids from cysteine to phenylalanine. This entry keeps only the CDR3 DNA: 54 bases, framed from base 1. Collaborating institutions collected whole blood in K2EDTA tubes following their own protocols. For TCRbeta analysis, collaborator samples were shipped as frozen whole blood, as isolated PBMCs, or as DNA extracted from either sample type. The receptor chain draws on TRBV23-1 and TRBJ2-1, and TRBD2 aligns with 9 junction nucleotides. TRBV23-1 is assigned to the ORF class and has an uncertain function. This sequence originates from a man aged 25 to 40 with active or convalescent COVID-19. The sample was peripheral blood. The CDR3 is CASRNWLSSGVQHNEQFF. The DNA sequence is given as TGCGCCAGCAGGAATTGGCTTTCTAGCGGGGTGCAACACAATGAGCAGTTCTTC.